These 22 T cell receptor beta chains were all obtained from the same sample, sequenced in a study of CD8 T cells in ankylosing spondylitis. Using its own MiXCR run on the 5' RACE reads, TCRdb lists one record per CDR3 protein. Of about 30,000 distinct CDR3 sequences detected, 5.3% appear once; the ten largest clones hold roughly 1.9%. The sequencing input was blood, either unsorted or a sorted T cell fraction (not recorded which). The receptors stem from a female donor with ankylosing spondylitis or in good health (not recorded which).

This clonotype was recorded a few times. This could be a read error, since a much larger clone is one nucleotide away. The chain uses TRBV9 and TRBJ2-2, with 10 nucleotides matching TRBD2. Germline V lookup: CDR1 SGDLS, CDR2 YYNGEE. The junction had 5 bases not matched to a gene; V was cut back by 2 bases and J by 7 bases. The CDR3 length is 15 residues. The CDR3 nucleotides are TGTGCCAGCAGCGTGACTAGCGGGTGTGGCGGGGAGCTGTTTTTT. It is translated as CASSVTSGCGGELFF. Drawing the rest from reference TRBV9 and TRBJ2-2, the complete variable domain is DSGVTQTPKHLITATGQRVTLRCSPRSGDLSVYWYQQSLDQGLQFLIQYYNGEERAKGNILERFSAQQFPDLHSELNLSSLELGDSALYFCASSVTSGCGGELFFGEGSRLTVL.

This clonotype was counted many times. The chain uses TRBV9 and TRBJ2-3; a weak D match, TRBD2 (5 bases). Trimming cost V 1 base and J 6 bases, with 12 bases left between them. CDR1 and CDR2 (germline): SGDLS, YYNGEE. CDR3 length equals 14 residues. The chain's CDR3 is CASSVYGRADTQYF. The CDR3 DNA sequence: TGTGCCAGCAGCGTATACGGGCGGGCGGATACGCAGTATTTT.

This clonotype appeared many times. The CDR3: CASSAGTGNNEQYF. The CDR3 nucleotides read TGTGCCAGCAGCGCAGGGACAGGGAACAACGAGCAGTACTTC. The V gene is TRBV9, the J gene TRBJ2-7, with 9 bases matching TRBD1. This CDR3 contains 14 residues. J lost 5 bases, V lost 3 bases, and 6 bases had no gene match. CDR1 is SGDLS, CDR2 YYNGEE, per germline.

This clonotype was picked up a small number of times. This sequence joins TRBV9 and TRBJ2-1; the D gene is possibly TRBD2 (5 bases). CDR3 length: 15 amino acids. V was pared by 2 bases and J by 10 bases, with 19 bases between. CDR1 and CDR2 (germline): SGDLS, YYNGEE. The chain's CDR3 is CASSVGEGITPEQFF. The CDR3 coding sequence is TGTGCCAGCAGCGTCGGGGAAGGCATTACTCCGGAGCAGTTCTTC. Full variable domain (outside the CDR3, taken from reference TRBV9 and TRBJ2-1): DSGVTQTPKHLITATGQRVTLRCSPRSGDLSVYWYQQSLDQGLQFLIQYYNGEERAKGNILERFSAQQFPDLHSELNLSSLELGDSALYFCASSVGEGITPEQFFGPGTRLTVL.

This clonotype was counted many times. CDR3 sequence: CASSVGGQGANQPQHF. DNA for the CDR3: TGTGCCAGCAGCGTAGGGGGACAGGGCGCGAATCAGCCCCAGCATTTT. The chain combines TRBV9 with TRBJ1-5; 9 bases match TRBD1. CDR1 is SGDLS and CDR2 is YYNGEE in the germline V gene. Trimming cost V 0 bases and J 4 bases; bases outside gene matches: 5. The CDR3 has 16 residues.

This chain connects TRBV9 to TRBJ2-5; TRBD2 matches at 12 bases. CDR1 is SGDLS and CDR2 is YYNGEE in the germline V gene. With V trimmed by 2 bases and J by 2 bases, 7 bases remained unmatched. This CDR3 spans 17 amino acids. CDR3: CASSVGLAGRNQETQYF. CDR3 DNA sequence: TGTGCCAGCAGCGTCGGACTAGCGGGAAGGAATCAAGAGACCCAGTACTTC.

CDR3 nucleotides: TGTGCCAGCAGCGTAGCGCGCCTAGCGGGGCCCACAGATACGCAGTATTTT. This codes for CASSVARLAGPTDTQYF. The chain carries TRBV9 and TRBJ2-3, with 9 bases fitting TRBD2. The V gene end was trimmed by 0 bases and the J gene end by 2 bases; junction bases not matched to a gene: 7. This CDR3 region has 17 residues. The germline V gene encodes CDR1 SGDLS and CDR2 YYNGEE.

CDR3 in DNA: TGTGCCAGCAGCGTAGCATCGGGCGTAGGAGCAAGAGAGCAGTTCTTC. Translation: CASSVASGVGAREQFF. The rearrangement uses TRBV9 and TRBJ2-1; D ambiguous. Trimming left V 0 bases short and J 10 bases short, with 20 bases between. CDR3 length: 16 amino acids. The germline V gene has CDR1 SGDLS and CDR2 YYNGEE.

This clonotype came up many times. The CDR3 bases are TGTGCCAGCAGCGTAGATTGGACCAATGAGCAGTTCTTC. As protein: CASSVDWTNEQFF. The chain employs TRBV9 and TRBJ2-1; the D is unclear. Trimming took off 0 bases at V and 6 bases at J, with 7 bases between the two ends. Germline-derived CDR1 and CDR2 are SGDLS and YYNGEE. The CDR3 extends over 13 amino acids.

This clonotype was found a few times. This chain links TRBV9 with TRBJ1-2; D remains ambiguous. This CDR3 has 14 amino acids. CDR1 SGDLS and CDR2 YYNGEE come from the germline V gene. Between the trimmed V and J ends, which lost 0 bases and 0 bases, there was a span of 6 bases. CDR3 residues: CASSVGGTNYGYTF. CDR3 sequence (DNA): TGTGCCAGCAGCGTAGGGGGAACTAACTATGGCTACACCTTC.

V gene TRBV9 combines with J gene TRBJ2-7; D might be TRBD2 (6 bases). The CDR3 sequence is 15 residues long. V was trimmed by 4 bases and J by 0 bases, leaving 14 bases between them. Germline loops: CDR1 SGDLS, CDR2 YYNGEE. The CDR3 spells CASSPRGLSSYEQYF. The CDR3 region has the DNA TGTGCCAGCAGCCCGAGGGGACTCAGCTCCTACGAGCAGTACTTC.

This clonotype came up a few times. The chain is built from TRBV9 and TRBJ2-5, with D perhaps assigned TRBD1 or TRBD2 (5 bases each). The CDR3 loop spans 14 amino acids. CDR1 and CDR2 (germline): SGDLS, YYNGEE. V lost 4 bases to trimming and J lost 5 bases, with 15 bases between them. DNA of the CDR3: TGTGCCAGCAGCTTTAGAGAGGGGAAGGAGACCCAGTACTTC. Protein product: CASSFREGKETQYF.

This clonotype has a handful of counts. The chain joins TRBV9 to TRBJ2-5, with 8 nucleotides matching TRBD2. Per the germline V gene, CDR1 is SGDLS and CDR2 is YYNGEE. V trimming: 4 bases; J trimming: 4 bases; junction bases outside the gene matches: 12. The CDR3 loop spans 16 amino acids. This CDR3 reads CASSPGVAGGGETQYF. CDR3 nucleotides: TGTGCCAGCAGCCCGGGGGTGGCGGGGGGTGGAGAGACCCAGTACTTC.

This clonotype was seen repeatedly, ten times or more. The V and J genes are TRBV9 and TRBJ2-5; tentatively, D is TRBD2 (6 bases). CDR1 is SGDLS and CDR2 is YYNGEE in the germline V gene. CDR3 size: 16 residues. V lost 4 bases and J 2 bases, leaving 18 bases between the germline ends. CDR3 sequence: CASSSGIADPQETQYF. The CDR3 DNA reads as TGTGCCAGCAGCTCCGGAATAGCGGATCCTCAAGAGACCCAGTACTTC.

CDR3 amino acids: CASSPRTGTETQYF. The CDR3 nucleotides read TGTGCCAGCAGCCCCCGTACCGGGACAGAGACCCAGTACTTC. This chain connects TRBV9 to TRBJ2-5; D may match TRBD1 or TRBD2 (5 bases each). V was clipped by 4 bases and J by 4 bases, with 14 bases between them. This CDR3 has 14 residues. Germline CDR1 SGDLS, CDR2 YYNGEE.

Only a few counts were recorded for this clonotype. The chain is built from TRBV9 and TRBJ2-3; 10 bases are shared with TRBD2. This CDR3 has 16 residues. Germline-derived CDR1 and CDR2 are SGDLS and YYNGEE. The trim removed 0 bases at V and 5 bases at J, leaving 6 bases unmatched. Written as DNA, the CDR3 is TGTGCCAGCAGCGTAGCTCCTCTAGCGGGAGAAGATACGCAGTATTTT. Translated, it gives CASSVAPLAGEDTQYF.

By share, this clonotype ranks as medium-sized. This CDR3 reads CASSQRGVSGANVLTF. CDR3 DNA: TGTGCCAGCAGCCAACGAGGAGTCTCTGGGGCCAACGTCCTGACTTTC. The chain uses TRBV9 and TRBJ2-6; D call uncertain. Per germline, CDR1 SGDLS and CDR2 YYNGEE. Between the trimmed V and J ends, which lost 4 bases and 0 bases, there was a span of 11 bases. This CDR3 has 16 amino acids.

The table lists this clonotype with many counts. This rearrangement joins TRBV5-1 to TRBJ1-4, with D uncertain. The CDR3 loop spans 16 amino acids. Trimming removed 0 bases from V and 0 bases from J, with 9 bases in between. CDR1 SGHRS and CDR2 YFSETQ come from the germline V gene. The CDR3 region has the DNA TGCGCCAGCAGCTTGGAAGGGTCGGCAACTAATGAAAAACTGTTTTTT. Protein sequence: CASSLEGSATNEKLFF.

This clonotype is labeled as medium-sized. The genes are TRBV9 and TRBJ2-2; 9 nucleotides match TRBD2. CDR3 size: 16 residues. The germline gives CDR1 SGDLS, CDR2 YYNGEE. V gave up 3 bases and J gave up 8 bases; unmatched junction bases: 11. CDR3 amino acids: CASSDDSGRLVGELFF. CDR3 in DNA: TGTGCCAGCAGCGACGATAGCGGGAGATTGGTTGGGGAGCTGTTTTTT.

V usage is TRBV9 and J usage is TRBJ2-3; TRBD2 matches at 12 bases. This CDR3 spans 18 amino acids. The ends lost 4 bases at V and 4 bases at J; junction bases unmatched: 13. The germline V gene encodes CDR1 SGDLS and CDR2 YYNGEE. Written as DNA, the CDR3 is TGTGCCAGCAGCTCAAGACTAGCGGGGGACCCCACCCCAGATACGCAGTATTTT. Encoded protein: CASSSRLAGDPTPDTQYF.

For this clonotype: One end of the junction is discordant with germline, which a read error may explain. This chain links TRBV9 with TRBJ1-1; D is uncertain. Germline values: CDR1 SGDLS, CDR2 YYNGEE. This CDR3 has 13 amino acids. In nucleotides, the CDR3 is TGTGCCAGCGGCGTAGCGCCGAACACTGAAGCTTTCTTT. Its protein is CASGVAPNTEAFF.

This clonotype appeared many times. The CDR3 spells CASSASGTASTDTQYF. The DNA of the CDR3 is TGTGCCAGCAGCGCCTCCGGGACCGCCTCCACAGATACGCAGTATTTT. The chain recombines TRBV9 with TRBJ2-3, with D perhaps TRBD1 or TRBD2 (5 bases each). The CDR3 spans 16 residues. Germline CDR1 is SGDLS and CDR2 is YYNGEE. V was shortened by 3 bases and J by 2 bases, with 16 bases between the two germline ends.